The rows below give T cell receptor beta chains drawn from one sample of a study of blood T cell repertoires in COVID-19. The method was immunoSEQ multiplex PCR; TCRdb's version includes in-frame clones alone and lacks a portion of them. This sample has about 280,000 clones, with around nine tenths found just once. The sequenced sample consisted of peripheral blood. The receptor set was obtained from a woman in her twenties or thirties with COVID-19, enrolled during active disease. Each CDR3 is given with its conserved first and last residue. A D gene is named only where the DNA matches it firmly. A clone size is listed for some rows: how often the clone was seen (once, few, many), or a class if it is expanded.

>.|TRBJ2-7|TRBD1|TRBV5-4
CASSSPGQLAYEQYF
TGTGCCAGCAGCTCGCCGGGACAGCTGGCCTACGAGCAGTACTTC
>.|TRBJ1-1|.|TRBV19
CASSGQGRSEAFF
TGTGCCAGTAGTGGGCAGGGAAGGAGTGAAGCTTTCTTT
>.|TRBJ1-4|.|TRBV5-1
CASSLETNEKLFF
TGCGCCAGCAGCTTAGAGACTAATGAAAAACTGTTTTTT
>.|TRBJ2-7|TRBD1|TRBV4-2
CASSQDPSPGQGYEQYF
TGTGCCAGCAGCCAAGACCCCTCCCCGGGACAGGGGTACGAGCAGTACTTC
>.|TRBJ2-7|.|TRBV11-2
CASSSTGREQYF
TGTGCCAGCAGCTCGACAGGACGCGAGCAGTACTTC
>.|TRBJ1-5|.|TRBV6-5
CASSSGEWSNQPQHF
TGTGCCAGCAGTTCCGGGGAATGGAGCAATCAGCCCCAGCATTTT
>.|TRBJ2-7|.|TRBV5-6
CASSLAGGVGYEQYF
TGTGCCAGCAGCTTGGCCGGGGGAGTGGGATACGAGCAGTACTTC
>.|TRBJ1-2|.|TRBV19
CASSNAFRGYTF
TGTGCCAGTAGTAATGCCTTCCGGGGCTACACCTTC
>.|TRBJ2-7|.|TRBV7-9
CASSLSGRGRTYEQYF
TGTGCCAGCAGCTTATCGGGCAGGGGCCGTACCTACGAGCAGTACTTC
>.|TRBJ1-3|.|TRBV7-2
CASSRRRGSGNTIYF
TGTGCCAGCAGCCGCCGACGGGGGTCTGGAAACACCATATATTTT
>.|TRBJ2-7|TRBD2|TRBV5-4
CASSSETSGGTYEQYF
TGTGCCAGCAGCTCGGAGACTAGCGGGGGAACCTACGAGCAGTACTTC
>.|TRBJ2-7|TRBD1|TRBV28
CASIDRGNEQYF
TGTGCCAGCATAGACAGGGGCAACGAGCAGTACTTC
>.|TRBJ2-1|TRBD2|TRBV7-3
CASSRKAGGLNEQFF
TGTGCCAGCAGCCGAAAAGCGGGAGGGTTAAATGAGCAGTTCTTC
>.|TRBJ2-1|.|TRBV10-3
CATIPVRGDEQFF
TGTGCCACCATACCGGTCCGCGGCGATGAGCAGTTCTTC
>.|TRBJ1-2|.|TRBV10-3
CAISERRDRDGYTF
TGTGCCATCAGTGAGAGGCGGGATAGGGATGGCTACACCTTC
>.|TRBJ2-2|TRBD1|TRBV9
CASSGSGQGVTGELFF
TGTGCCAGCAGCGGGTCGGGACAGGGGGTCACCGGGGAGCTGTTTTTT
>.|TRBJ2-1|.|TRBV30
CALALGAGVVYEQFF
TGTGCCTTGGCCCTGGGGGCGGGAGTTGTCTATGAGCAGTTCTTC
>.|TRBJ2-7|TRBD2|TRBV30
CACLLPAGTYEQYF
TGTGCCTGTCTCCTTCCAGCGGGAACCTACGAGCAGTACTTC
>.|TRBJ1-2|TRBD1|TRBV5-1
CASSPRGGQYGYTF
TGCGCCAGCAGCCCCCGTGGGGGACAGTATGGCTACACCTTC
>few|TRBJ1-1|TRBD1|TRBV28
CASCRQGGTEAFF
TGTGCCAGTTGCAGACAGGGTGGCACTGAAGCTTTCTTT
>few|TRBJ2-1|.|TRBV7-8
CASSSGPESNNEQFF
TGTGCCAGCAGCTCAGGGCCTGAATCGAACAATGAGCAGTTCTTC
>.|TRBJ2-7|.|TRBV7-6
CASSLARASAYEQYF
TGTGCCAGCAGCCTCGCCAGGGCTTCGGCCTACGAGCAGTACTTC
>.|TRBJ2-7|.|TRBV5-1
CASSFAGAYEQYF
TGCGCCAGCAGCTTCGCAGGGGCCTACGAGCAGTACTTC
>once|TRBJ1-5|TRBD1|TRBV2
CASNGDRGHQPQHF
TGTGCCAGCAATGGGGACAGGGGGCATCAGCCCCAGCATTTT
>.|TRBJ2-1|TRBD2|TRBV3-1/TRBV3-2
CASSQSEAGEFF
TGTGCCAGCAGCCAAAGTGAGGCGGGGGAGTTCTTC
>.|TRBJ1-1|TRBD1|TRBV5-1
CASSSLDRADTEAFF
TGCGCCAGCAGCTCCCTTGACAGGGCGGACACTGAAGCTTTCTTT
>.|TRBJ2-2|TRBD2|TRBV19
CASSLLRVSGIRDTGELFF
TGTGCCAGTAGCCTACTCCGGGTTAGCGGGATCAGAGACACCGGGGAGCTGTTTTTT
>.|TRBJ1-2|TRBD1|TRBV19
CASTPVGRGSYGYTF
TGTGCCAGTACTCCAGTGGGCAGGGGGAGTTATGGCTACACCTTC
>.|TRBJ2-5|.|TRBV14
CASSPRLRETQYF
TGTGCCAGCAGCCCTCGTTTACGGGAGACCCAGTACTTC
>few|TRBJ2-7|TRBD2|TRBV29-1
CSVEEVAGGPYEQYF
TGCAGCGTTGAAGAAGTAGCGGGAGGACCTTACGAGCAGTACTTC
>few|TRBJ1-4|.|TRBV24-1
CATSDLPAATPGVFF
TGTGCCACCAGTGATTTACCCGCAGCGACTCCGGGGGTGTTTTTT
>.|TRBJ2-1|.|TRBV30
CAWSVTQGFLYNEQFF
TGTGCCTGGAGTGTAACCCAGGGGTTCCTCTACAATGAGCAGTTCTTC
>.|TRBJ1-6|.|TRBV5-1
CASSFSSSSPLHF
TGCGCCAGCAGCTTCTCGTCCAGTTCACCCCTCCACTTT